This T cell receptor beta chain was sequenced during a study of spatial heterogeneity in lung cancer (dated by TCRdb to the late 2010s). For context, the study as a whole: Beta-chain transcripts were consistently detected in greater numbers than alpha-chain transcripts, which likely reflected higher beta-chain transcript abundance. In the raw uncorrected reads, each unique combination of TCR and UMI appeared more than ten times on average. The study quantitatively compared TCR alpha and beta repertoires across multiple tumor regions, matched nontumor lung and blood in non-small cell lung cancer. TCR repertoire features were related to nonsynonymous mutation counts determined by whole-exome sequencing of tumor tissue. Both alpha and beta chains were TCR-sequenced in approximately 200 tumor regions, 64 matched nontumor lung samples and 55 to 60 PBMC samples obtained at surgery.

Looking up the germline V gene yields CDR1 SGHRS and CDR2 YFSETQ. Measured from the cysteine to the phenylalanine, the CDR3 is 12 residues long. Only the CDR3 DNA is retained, 36 bases long and in frame from the first base. Germline trimming amounts to 4 bases on V and 10 bases on J, with 5 as the count of junction bases outside the gene matches. Comment on this clonotype: The antigen it binds to is not known. Nothing much larger sits one base from this clone, and base qualities are not available.

The library came from 5' RACE. Sequencing relied on a NextSeq 500. In the TCR library protocol, a unique molecular identifier was attached to each TCR cDNA molecule so that PCR and sequencing errors could be corrected. Per the source publication's procedure: Decombinator tools were used for TCR identification, UMI-based error correction and CDR3 extraction. TCRs above a frequency of 2 per 1,000, corresponding to the top 1% of the tumor frequency distribution, were defined as expanded. Renyi diversity was calculated using the R vegan package after each repertoire was subsampled 100 times to 5,000 TCRs. CDR3 similarity networks were constructed using string-kernel similarity of amino acid triplets, with links drawn between CDR3s whose pairwise similarity was above 0.82. Clones were called with MiXCR by TCRdb after fastp trimmed the public reads at Q25, and only in-frame beta chains were retained. Here each entry gathers all rows of one CDR3 protein and keeps the most common genes and DNA. The V and J calls were not made by the authors but by TCRdb's processing. The sample contains 28,000 or so distinct CDR3 sequences, 7.5% to 9.5% of them found a single time. Together, the top ten hold approximately 35% of the sample.

General conclusions and limits of the study: Confirming at a functional level the hypothesis that regional TCRs recognize regional mutations was considered to require additional single-cell paired TCR alpha and beta sequencing. Ubiquitous expanded tumor TCRs were found in blood more often at tumor resection than at routine follow-up.

This specimen's time point label, per the study, means: sample taken at primary tumor resection. Without any cell sorting, TCR sequencing was performed on whole RNA extracted either from tumor and nontumor lung tissue or from cryopreserved PBMC samples. Samples were obtained from 70 to 85 patients with early-stage, untreated non-small cell lung cancer from the lung TRACERx cohort. Patients were selected for TCR sequencing only if sufficient RNA was available from at least two tumor regions. Recombination connected TRBV5-1 to TRBJ2-1; TRBD1 fits 7 bases in the junction. The source material was PBMCs, sampled at surgery. This receptor was taken from a female donor with early-stage non-small cell lung cancer. The DNA sequence is as follows: TGCGCCAGCAGCGCAACAGGGGTCGAGCAGTTCTTC. Its amino acids are CASSATGVEQFF.